The rows below give T cell receptor beta chains drawn from one sample of a study of control samples from healthy donors and cancer patients. Using immunoSEQ multiplex PCR, the repertoire was profiled, and TCRdb retains in-frame clones only, with some absent. The sample consists of 30,000 to 35,000 clones, approximately 86% of them appearing once. Sequencing was performed on PBMCs. All receptors derive from a woman aged 40 to 50 with lung cancer. Both conserved end residues are part of each CDR3. The D gene is left open where the match is weak. Size tells how often a clone was seen (once, few, many) or the class of an expanded clone, and some rows leave it out.

V gene	J gene	clone size	D gene	CDR3 length	CDR3 DNA	CDR3 protein
TRBV4-3	TRBJ2-6	-	-	18	TGCGCCAGCAGCCAAGATTCCCAGGGGAGTTCTGGGGCCAACGTCCTGACTTTC	CASSQDSQGSSGANVLTF
TRBV11-2	TRBJ2-7	-	TRBD1	17	TGTGCCAGCAGCCCTCCGAGCGCCGGACAGGAGTCCTACGAGCAGTACTTC	CASSPPSAGQESYEQYF
TRBV12-3/TRBV12-4	TRBJ1-1	-	-	13	TGTGCCAGCAGTCTTTCTTTGAACACTGAAGCTTTCTTT	CASSLSLNTEAFF
TRBV28	TRBJ2-7	-	-	16	TGTGCCAGCAGTACCAGCCCTGGGACTTTTCAATACGAGCAGTACTTC	CASSTSPGTFQYEQYF
TRBV4-2	TRBJ2-3	once	TRBD2	16	TGTGCCAGCAGCCCAGAGACGGGGGGGCAGGCAGATACGCAGTATTTT	CASSPETGGQADTQYF
TRBV6-5	TRBJ1-6	-	-	15	TGTGCCAGCAGTTACTCTGGCAGGGGAGATTCACCCCTCCACTTT	CASSYSGRGDSPLHF
TRBV15	TRBJ2-7	-	-	13	TGTGCCACCAGCACTATAGGGGGCTACGAGCAGTACTTC	CATSTIGGYEQYF
TRBV24-1	TRBJ2-3	-	TRBD2	16	TGTGCCACCAGTGATCTAGCGGGGGGTTTCACAGATACGCAGTATTTT	CATSDLAGGFTDTQYF
TRBV4-3	TRBJ2-2	few	-	14	TGCGCCAGCAGCCCGGGGTCGGGGACCGGGGAGCTGTTTTTT	CASSPGSGTGELFF
TRBV7-9	TRBJ1-1	few	-	14	TGTGCCAGCAGCTTCGGGCAGGGACTTACTGAAGCTTTCTTT	CASSFGQGLTEAFF
TRBV9	TRBJ1-5	-	-	16	TGTGCCAGCAGCGTAGACAGGATCAGGTGCAACCAGCCCCAGCATTTT	CASSVDRIRCNQPQHF
TRBV19	TRBJ2-1	-	-	13	TGTGCCAGTAGTATAGACCGACAGGTTGCGCAGTTCTTC	CASSIDRQVAQFF
TRBV6-2/TRBV6-3	TRBJ2-3	-	-	14	TGTGCCAGCAGTTACCTGGACAGCACAGATACGCAGTATTTT	CASSYLDSTDTQYF